Below are 21 T cell receptor beta chains sequenced from a single sample in a study of beta chain features in type 1 diabetes. Whole-study results and caveats: Moderate yet significant TCRB CDR3 shortening was seen in Type 1 diabetes patients in all four CD4+ subsets.

Their target antigens are unknown. Expressed TCRB transcripts got sequenced, as all isolated RNA was reverse transcribed. Some clones are missing from TCRdb's copy, which holds only in-frame ones; the method was immunoSEQ multiplex PCR. Of 300,000 to 400,000 clones listed, around 9% are singletons. Sequencing input: central memory CD4+ T cells from blood. All receptors derive from a man younger than 45 with type 1 diabetes.

This clone was detected many times. A read error may account for a junction end that differs from germline. The rearrangement joins TRBV7-2 to TRBJ2-7; TRBD2 matches at 9 bases. Germline V lookup: CDR1 SGHTA, CDR2 FQGNSA. The CDR3 spans 14 residues. The CDR3 DNA reads as TGTGCCAGCAGCACGGGACTAGCTTCCTCCGAGCAGTACTTC. Protein: CASSTGLASSEQYF.

CDR3 in DNA: TGTGCCAGCAGTTTATCACAGGCACAAGAGACCCAGTACTTC. As protein: CASSLSQAQETQYF. This chain uses TRBV28 with TRBJ2-5; D is perhaps TRBD1 (5 bases). CDR3 length equals 14 residues. Trimming left V 1 base short and J 2 bases short, with 8 bases between. Germline CDR1 MDHEN, CDR2 SYDVKM. The whole variable domain, remainder taken from reference TRBV28 and TRBJ2-5, is DVKVTQSSRYLVKRTGEKVFLECVQDMDHENMFWYRQDPGLGLRLIYFSYDVKMKEKGDIPEGYSVSREKKERFSLILESASTNQTSMYLCASSLSQAQETQYFGPGTRLLVL.

This clone was seen a few times. The chain uses TRBV28 and TRBJ1-1, with 7 bases matching TRBD1. The CDR3 sequence is 14 residues long. Germline CDR1 MDHEN, CDR2 SYDVKM. Trimming took 7 bases from V and 6 from J; bases not matched to a gene: 11. CDR3 residues: CASTTSGGRAEAFF. The CDR3 DNA is TGTGCCAGCACCACATCAGGGGGAAGGGCTGAAGCTTTCTTT.

V gene TRBV5-7 combines with J gene TRBJ1-1; possible D gene TRBD1, 6 bases. TRBV5-7 is noted as an ORF with a role that remains uncertain. The CDR3 covers 14 residues. V lost 8 bases and J lost 0, with 14 bases in between. CDR3 sequence reads: CAREDSAMNTEAFF. DNA of the CDR3: TGTGCCAGGGAGGACAGCGCCATGAACACTGAAGCTTTCTTT.

This clone was picked up a small number of times. This chain uses TRBV6-4 with TRBJ2-3, with D possibly matching TRBD1 (6 bases). Trimming took off 2 bases at V and 3 bases at J, with 18 bases between the two ends. Per germline, CDR1 MRHNA and CDR2 SNTAGT. The CDR3 totals 17 residues. The CDR3 nucleotides read TGTGCCAGCAGTGACCCATGGCAGGGGAAGACTACAGATACGCAGTATTTT. Translating gives CASSDPWQGKTTDTQYF.

To note about this clone: Different DNA sequences within this sample yield the same CDR3. This chain's CDR3 is CASSYRGNQPQHF. CDR3 sequence (DNA): TGTGCCAGCAGTTATCGGGGAAATCAGCCCCAGCATTTT. The chain combines TRBV6-5 with TRBJ1-5; D remains unclear. Trimming took off 3 bases at V and 4 bases at J, with 7 bases between the two ends. CDR1 MNHEY and CDR2 SVGAGI come from the germline V gene. CDR3 length: 13 amino acids.

The chain joins TRBV21-1 to TRBJ2-7; no DNA check was done on the table's D call, TRBD2. TRBV21-1 represents a pseudogene. This CDR3 is 13 amino acids long. CDR3 amino acids: CASGPGEENEQYF. CDR3 in DNA: TGTGCCAGCGGCCCTGGGGAGGAGAACGAGCAGTACTTC.

This chain joins TRBV6-1 and TRBJ2-3; weak D call: TRBD1 (5 bases). The germline gives CDR1 MNHNS, CDR2 SASEGT. The V and J ends lost 3 bases and 4 bases respectively, with 8 bases between them. The CDR3 length is 13 residues. The CDR3: CASSEEGADTQYF. CDR3 sequence (DNA): TGTGCCAGCAGTGAGGAAGGGGCAGATACGCAGTATTTT.

The chain joins TRBV9 to TRBJ1-2, with 8 bases matching TRBD1. V shed 3 bases and J 6 bases; nucleotides not matched to a gene: 7. Germline V lookup: CDR1 SGDLS, CDR2 YYNGEE. The CDR3 runs to 14 residues. The CDR3 reads CASSAGQGVHGYTF. Here the CDR3 DNA reads TGTGCCAGCAGCGCCGGACAGGGAGTTCATGGCTACACCTTC.

In its sample, this clone was seen a few times. The V and J genes are TRBV4-3 and TRBJ1-1; TRBD1 might be the D (6 bases). The CDR3 has 15 residues. Germline CDR1 reads LGHNA; CDR2 reads YSLEER. The germline V and J ends were trimmed by 0 bases and 4 bases, with 12 bases remaining between them. Written as DNA, the CDR3 is TGCGCCAGCAGCCAAGAACACAGGGAAAGCACTGAAGCTTTCTTT. Translated, it gives CASSQEHRESTEAFF.

Points on this clone: The junction does not match germline at one end; this may be a read error. This chain uses TRBV30 with TRBJ1-5; 11 positions match TRBD1. The CDR3 runs 18 residues. Germline lookup yields CDR1 GTSNPN and CDR2 SVGIG (reference sequence). In DNA form, the CDR3 reads TGTGCCTTGAGTGCTCCGGGACAGGGGGTATATAGCAATCAGCCCCAGCATTTT. Protein sequence: CALSAPGQGVYSNQPQHF.

The CDR3 sequence: CASSYSGTRDIQYF. CDR3 sequence (DNA): TGTGCCAGCAGTTACAGCGGGACGAGGGACATTCAGTACTTC. The chain has TRBV6-5 and TRBJ2-4, with 7 bases aligning to TRBD2. The length of the CDR3 is 14 residues. The V segment lost 2 bases and the J segment 8 bases; nucleotides outside the gene matches: 6. In germline, CDR1 is MNHEY, CDR2 SVGAGI.

This clone was seen a handful of times. The V gene is TRBV5-1, the J gene TRBJ1-4; a weak D match, TRBD1 (5 bases). Between the trimmed V and J ends, which lost 0 bases and 8 bases, there was a span of 14 bases. Germline loops: CDR1 SGHRS, CDR2 YFSETQ. The CDR3 length is 15 residues. The CDR3 bases are TGCGCCAGCAGCTTGGCCGGGACCCGTCAAGAAAAACTGTTTTTT. The encoded protein is CASSLAGTRQEKLFF.

The genes are TRBV18 and TRBJ2-7; D gene uncertain. V shed 4 bases and J shed 5 bases, with 12 bases lying between them. CDR1 KGHSH and CDR2 LQKENI come from the germline V gene. The CDR3 covers 13 residues. CDR3 nucleotides: TGTGCCAGCTCACAGGCGCTCAGCGACGAGCAGTACTTC. It is translated as CASSQALSDEQYF.

This rearrangement joins TRBV14 to TRBJ2-7; 10 positions match TRBD1. After removal of 3 bases from V and 9 bases from J, the junction contained 5 bases not matched to a gene. The length of the CDR3 is 13 residues. The germline CDR1 and CDR2 sequences are SGHDN and FVKESK. The CDR3, as DNA: TGTGCCAGCAGCCACCGGACAGGGGGTTTGCAGTACTTC. It codes for CASSHRTGGLQYF.

The sample holds a few counts of this clone. The V call is TRBV5-1, the J call TRBJ1-1, with 11 bases identical to TRBD1. The V and J ends lost 5 bases and 5 bases, in that order; junction bases with no gene match: 5. The CDR3 is 14 amino acids. CDR1 and CDR2 from the germline V gene are SGHRS and YFSETQ. The CDR3 sequence is CASSLGTGGTEAFF. CDR3 nucleotides: TGCGCCAGCAGTTTAGGGACAGGGGGAACTGAAGCTTTCTTT. Combining the CDR3 with reference TRBV5-1 and TRBJ1-1 gives the whole variable domain KAGVTQTPRYLIKTRGQQVTLSCSPISGHRSVSWYQQTPGQGLQFLFEYFSETQRNKGNFPGRFSGRQFSNSRSEMNVSTLELGDSALYLCASSLGTGGTEAFFGQGTRLTVV.

This rearrangement joins TRBV5-6 to TRBJ1-1, with D hard to call. The germline CDR1 and CDR2 sequences are SGHDT and YYEEEE. With 2 bases removed from V and 2 bases from J, the gap between germline ends came to 7 bases. The CDR3 is 13 amino acids. The chain's CDR3 is CASSFPDNTEAFF. For the CDR3, the DNA is TGTGCCAGCAGCTTCCCCGATAACACTGAAGCTTTCTTT. The variable domain in full, with the rest retrieved from reference TRBV5-6 and TRBJ1-1, is DAGVTQSPTHLIKTRGQQVTLRCSPKSGHDTVSWYQQALGQGPQFIFQYYEEEERQRGNFPDRFSGHQFPNYSSELNVNALLLGDSALYLCASSFPDNTEAFFGQGTRLTVV.

The rearrangement joins TRBV7-6 to TRBJ2-5; TRBD1 matches at 8 bases. This CDR3 contains 16 residues. J was trimmed by 2 bases and V by 1 base; bases with no gene match: 6. Germline V gene sequence: CDR1 SGHVS, CDR2 FNYEAQ. CDR3 coding DNA: TGTGCCAGCAGCTTAGGGTGGGACAGGACACAAGAGACCCAGTACTTC. Translated, it gives CASSLGWDRTQETQYF.

This clone was found a few times. The V gene is TRBV7-9, the J gene TRBJ1-6; D call uncertain. CDR3 size: 16 residues. Germline V gene lookup returns CDR1 SEHNR and CDR2 FQNEAQ (reference sequence). Trimming cost V 6 bases and J 0 bases, with 12 bases left between them. The CDR3 DNA is TGTGCCAGCAGTCCTGGTCCGAGCTCCTATAATTCACCCCTCCACTTT. Protein sequence: CASSPGPSSYNSPLHF. The complete variable domain, with remaining parts taken from reference TRBV7-9 and TRBJ1-6, reads DTGVSQNPRHKITKRGQNVTFRCDPISEHNRLYWYRQTLGQGPEFLTYFQNEAQLEKSRLLSDRFSAERPKGSFSTLEIQRTEQGDSAMYLCASSPGPSSYNSPLHFGNGTRLTVT.

This clone was seen a few times. The chain combines TRBV7-2 with TRBJ2-6, with D possibly being TRBD2 (6 bases). CDR1 SGHTA and CDR2 FQGNSA come from the germline V gene. The CDR3 loop spans 17 amino acids. Trimming cost V 2 bases and J 0 bases, with 11 bases left between them. The CDR3 reads CASSLRAGYSGANVLTF. The CDR3 DNA sequence: TGTGCCAGCAGCTTAAGGGCGGGGTACTCTGGGGCCAACGTCCTGACTTTC.

This clone was counted between two and nine times. The V call is TRBV27, the J call TRBJ2-6; a possible D gene is TRBD2 (6 bases). CDR1 MNHEY and CDR2 SMNVEV come from the germline V gene (reference sequence). The V end was cut by 3 bases, the J end by 2 bases, with 11 bases between. This CDR3 spans 16 amino acids. The CDR3 here is CASSLRWGAGANVLTF. The CDR3 DNA sequence: TGTGCCAGCAGTTTGCGATGGGGGGCTGGGGCCAACGTCCTGACTTTC.